These 5 T cell receptor beta chains were all obtained from the same sample, sequenced in a study of early T cells in non-severe SARS-CoV-2 infection. MiXCR, run by TCRdb on the 5' RACE reads, gives a single entry per CDR3 protein. The repertoire has 75,000 to 90,000 distinct CDR3 sequences, more than 9% of them found once; the top ten carry just over 8%. The sample was whole blood, taken at baseline. These TCRs come from an adult who was a healthcare worker with PCR-confirmed SARS-CoV-2 infection or an uninfected control (not recorded which).

J is TRBJ1-2 and V is TRBV27; D is unresolved. Germline lookup yields CDR1 MNHEY and CDR2 SMNVEV (reference sequence). CDR3 size: 14 residues. Trimming cost V 4 bases and J 3 bases, with 12 bases left between them. The CDR3 loop reads CASSYDKADYGYTF. CDR3 coding DNA: TGTGCCAGCAGTTACGATAAAGCTGACTATGGCTACACCTTC.

In its sample, this clonotype was seen a few times. The chain joins TRBV27 to TRBJ2-7; 9 bases match TRBD1. Germline V gives CDR1 MNHEY, CDR2 SMNVEV (reference sequence). V lost 5 bases to trimming and J lost 2 bases; unmatched junction nucleotides: 4. The CDR3 totals 14 residues. The CDR3 bases are TGTGCCAGCAGTCGTACAGGGGGCCCCTACGAGCAGTACTTC. It yields the protein CASSRTGGPYEQYF.

This clonotype was seen only a few times. The chain has TRBV3-1 and TRBJ1-5; D is uncertain. The CDR3 covers 16 residues. Deletions cut 1 base from V and 4 bases from J, with 14 bases between. Germline V gene data show CDR1 as LGHDT and CDR2 as YNNKEL (reference sequence). The CDR3 nucleotides read TGTGCCAGCAGCCAAGGCCTCCGAAACGGGAATCAGCCCCAGCATTTT. This translates into CASSQGLRNGNQPQHF. The whole variable domain, filled in from reference TRBV3-1 and TRBJ1-5, reads DTAVSQTPKYLVTQMGNDKSIKCEQNLGHDTMYWYKQDSKKFLKIMFSYNNKELIINETVPNRFSPKSPDKAHLNLHINSLELGDSAVYFCASSQGLRNGNQPQHFGDGTRLSIL.

V and J are TRBV3-1 and TRBJ2-1; 10 nucleotides agree with TRBD2. CDR1 is LGHDT and CDR2 is YNNKEL in the germline V gene (reference sequence). CDR3 length equals 13 residues. Losses at the gene ends were 6 bases for V and 4 bases for J; bases not matched to a gene: 0. Here the CDR3 reads CASRTSGYNEQFF. Here the CDR3 DNA reads TGTGCCAGCAGGACTAGCGGGTACAATGAGCAGTTCTTC.

The J gene is TRBJ2-1, the V gene TRBV5-4; 8 nucleotides align to TRBD2. Germline trimming cut 1 base from V and 8 bases from J; bases unmatched to any gene: 11. This CDR3 is 16 amino acids long. The V gene's germline CDR1 is SGHNT and CDR2 YYREEE (reference sequence). The CDR3 DNA is TGTGCCAGCAGCTTGACGGGACTCCCGGGGGGGGATGAGCAGTTCTTC. Its protein product is CASSLTGLPGGDEQFF.